The clone carrying this T cell receptor (beta chain) was counted at least ten times. Its target is not known. The data were taken from a study of prognosis after radiotherapy for stage I lung cancer. Points from the study as a whole: Reduced unique TCR clone counts were recorded after stereotactic body radiation therapy, with a median of about 10,000 versus 6,900.

Researchers took six milliliters of peripheral blood at each of two time points. By two-round multiplex PCR, the TCR beta CDR3 was amplified from genomic DNA. Primers specific to each TRBV and TRBJ gene were used in first-round PCR. TCRdb itself ran the multiplex PCR reads through MiXCR, one entry per CDR3 protein. The sample shows 25,000 to 30,000 distinct CDR3 sequences, more than 25% of them seen only once. The germline V gene encodes CDR1 SGHTA and CDR2 FQGNSA. The CDR3 loop spans 15 amino acids. Trimming cost V 3 bases and J 9 bases; bases outside gene matches: 8. V usage is TRBV7-2 and J usage is TRBJ2-1, with TRBD2 matching over 10 bases. The sequence was obtained from a donor of 50 years or more with non-small cell lung cancer. This specimen consisted of PBMCs, obtained before or after stereotactic body radiation therapy (not recorded which). The CDR3 loop reads CASSFVAGGRGEQFF. The CDR3 DNA follows: TGTGCCAGCAGCTTCGTAGCGGGGGGCCGCGGTGAGCAGTTCTTC.